The source of this T cell receptor (beta chain) is a study of read filtering for tumor transcriptome and immune sequencing. CDR1 ENHRY and CDR2 SYGVKD come from the germline V gene. CDR3 size: 14 residues. V gave up 10 bases and J gave up 3 bases; unmatched junction bases: 8. Molecular barcoded adaptors covering alpha/delta and beta/gamma chains were used on around 370 ng RNA. Using its own MiXCR run on the reads, TCRdb lists one record per CDR3 protein. The data contain approximately 41,000 distinct CDR3 sequences, around an eighth of them seen just once; the ten biggest clones take up roughly 30%. In this sample, this clonotype turned up a few times.

Sample: a population of CD138-negative cells sorted from bone marrow. This chain joins TRBV10-3 and TRBJ2-3; 9 bases are shared with TRBD2. This clonotype was sampled from a donor aged 40 or over with multiple myeloma. In nucleotides, the CDR3 is TGTGCCACCCGGGGGACTAGCCGGACAGATACGCAGTATTTT. Residues: CATRGTSRTDTQYF.